The 6 T cell receptor beta chains listed next were all sequenced from one sample in a study of blood T cell repertoires in COVID-19. TCRdb's copy holds only in-frame clones and misses some; the assay was immunoSEQ multiplex PCR. The data show about 190,000 clones, roughly nine tenths seen once. Sequenced: peripheral blood. These receptors all come from a man aged 25 to 40 with acute or convalescent COVID-19.

The gene calls are TRBV4-1 and TRBJ1-2; D call uncertain. Germline values: CDR1 MGHRA, CDR2 YSYEKL. The CDR3 spans 15 residues. V was cut by 4 bases and J by 1 base, with 13 bases left in between. CDR3 amino acids: CASSPPLELNYGYTF. CDR3 sequence (DNA): TGCGCCAGCAGCCCCCCCCTCGAACTTAACTATGGCTACACCTTC.

This clone showed up just a few times. This chain links TRBV19 with TRBJ1-1; D might be TRBD1 (5 bases). Germline CDR1 LNHDA, CDR2 SQIVND (reference sequence). V dropped 6 bases and J dropped 4 bases, with 15 bases sitting between them. The CDR3 spans 14 residues. CDR3 region: CASRPTMGGTEAFF. The CDR3 region has the DNA TGTGCCAGTAGGCCCACAATGGGGGGCACTGAAGCTTTCTTT.

This clone was recorded a few times. This chain connects TRBV6-6 to TRBJ1-2; TRBD1 agrees at 7 bases. Trimming cost V 6 bases and J 6 bases; bases outside gene matches: 7. This CDR3 has 13 residues. In germline, CDR1 is MNHNY, CDR2 SVGAGI (reference sequence). The CDR3 coding sequence is TGTGCCAGCAGGCAGGGGGAGAAGGATGGCTACACCTTC. Translating it yields CASRQGEKDGYTF.

This clone has only a few counts. This chain connects TRBV6-5 to TRBJ1-5; the D gene is possibly TRBD1 (6 bases). Per the germline V gene, CDR1 is MNHEY and CDR2 is SVGAGI. CDR3 length: 13 residues. The ends were cut back, 11 bases at V and 1 base at J, with 12 bases in the middle. The CDR3 DNA sequence: TGTGCCTCGTGCGACAGGAGCAATCAGCCCCAGCATTTT. Protein product: CASCDRSNQPQHF.

The chain couples TRBV7-2 to TRBJ1-1; D not resolved. The germline V gene has CDR1 SGHTA and CDR2 FQGNSA. V was trimmed by 1 base and J by 0 bases, leaving 15 bases between them. CDR3 length: 17 residues. The CDR3 DNA is TGTGCCAGCAGCTTAGGCGGTGTGGCGGGATTGAACACTGAAGCTTTCTTT. This encodes CASSLGGVAGLNTEAFF.

The gene calls are TRBV10-3 and TRBJ2-2; TRBD1 matches at 10 bases. J gave up 3 bases and V 7 bases, and 8 bases lay outside the gene matches. Germline V CDR1 and CDR2: ENHRY, SYGVKD. This CDR3 contains 16 residues. Here the CDR3 DNA reads TGTGCCATCAACCCCGGGACAGGGGACCACACCGGGGAGCTGTTTTTT. Its protein is CAINPGTGDHTGELFF.